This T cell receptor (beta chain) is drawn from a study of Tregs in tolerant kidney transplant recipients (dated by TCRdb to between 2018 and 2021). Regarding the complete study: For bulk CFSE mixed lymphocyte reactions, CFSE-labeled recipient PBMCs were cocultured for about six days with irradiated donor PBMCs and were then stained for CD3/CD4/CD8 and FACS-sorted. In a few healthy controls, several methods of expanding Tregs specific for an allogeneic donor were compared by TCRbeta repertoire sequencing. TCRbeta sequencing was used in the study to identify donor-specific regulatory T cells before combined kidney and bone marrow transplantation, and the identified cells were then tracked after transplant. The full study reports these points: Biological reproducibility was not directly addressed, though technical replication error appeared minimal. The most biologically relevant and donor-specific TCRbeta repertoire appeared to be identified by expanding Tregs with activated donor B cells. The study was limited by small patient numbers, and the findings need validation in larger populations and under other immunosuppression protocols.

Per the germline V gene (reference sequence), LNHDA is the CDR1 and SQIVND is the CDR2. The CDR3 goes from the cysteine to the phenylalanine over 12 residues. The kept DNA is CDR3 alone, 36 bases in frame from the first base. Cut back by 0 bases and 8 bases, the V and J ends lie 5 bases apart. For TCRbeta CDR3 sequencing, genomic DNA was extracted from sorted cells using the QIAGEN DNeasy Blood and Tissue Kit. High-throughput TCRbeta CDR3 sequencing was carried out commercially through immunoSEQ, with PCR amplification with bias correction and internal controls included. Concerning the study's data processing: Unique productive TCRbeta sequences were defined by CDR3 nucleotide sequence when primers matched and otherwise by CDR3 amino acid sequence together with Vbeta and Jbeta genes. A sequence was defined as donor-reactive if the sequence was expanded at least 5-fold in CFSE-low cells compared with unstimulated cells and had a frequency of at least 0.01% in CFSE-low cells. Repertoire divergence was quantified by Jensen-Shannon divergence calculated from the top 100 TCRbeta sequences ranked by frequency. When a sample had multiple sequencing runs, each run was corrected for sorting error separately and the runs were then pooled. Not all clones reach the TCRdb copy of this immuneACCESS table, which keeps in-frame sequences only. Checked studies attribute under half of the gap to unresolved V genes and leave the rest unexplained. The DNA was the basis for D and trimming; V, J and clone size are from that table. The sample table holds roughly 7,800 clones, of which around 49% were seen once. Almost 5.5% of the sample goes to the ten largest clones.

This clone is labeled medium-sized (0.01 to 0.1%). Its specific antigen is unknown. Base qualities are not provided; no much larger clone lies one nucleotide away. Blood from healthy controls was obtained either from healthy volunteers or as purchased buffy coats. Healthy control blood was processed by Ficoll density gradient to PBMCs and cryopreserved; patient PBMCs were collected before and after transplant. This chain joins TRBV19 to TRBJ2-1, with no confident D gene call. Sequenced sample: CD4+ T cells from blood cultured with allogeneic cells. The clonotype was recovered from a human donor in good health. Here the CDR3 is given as CASSIEGYEQFF. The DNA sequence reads TGTGCCAGTAGTATAGAAGGCTATGAGCAGTTCTTC.